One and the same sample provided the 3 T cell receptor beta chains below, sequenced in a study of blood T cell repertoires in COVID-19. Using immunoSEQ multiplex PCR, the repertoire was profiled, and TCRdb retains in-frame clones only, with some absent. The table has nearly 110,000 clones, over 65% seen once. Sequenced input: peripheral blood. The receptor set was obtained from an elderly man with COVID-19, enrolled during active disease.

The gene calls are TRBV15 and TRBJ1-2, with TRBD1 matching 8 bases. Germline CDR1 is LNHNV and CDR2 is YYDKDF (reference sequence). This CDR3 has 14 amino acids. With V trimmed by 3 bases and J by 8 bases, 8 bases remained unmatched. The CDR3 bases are TGTGCCACCAGCAGCCGGACAGGGAGCTTCGGCTACACCTTC. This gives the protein CATSSRTGSFGYTF.

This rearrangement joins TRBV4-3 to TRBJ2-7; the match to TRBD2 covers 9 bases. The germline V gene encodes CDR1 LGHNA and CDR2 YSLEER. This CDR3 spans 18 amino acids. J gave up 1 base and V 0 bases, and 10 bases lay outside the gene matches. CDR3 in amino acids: CASSQDPQASGVSYEQYF. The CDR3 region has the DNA TGCGCCAGCAGCCAAGATCCCCAGGCTAGCGGGGTATCCTACGAGCAGTACTTC.

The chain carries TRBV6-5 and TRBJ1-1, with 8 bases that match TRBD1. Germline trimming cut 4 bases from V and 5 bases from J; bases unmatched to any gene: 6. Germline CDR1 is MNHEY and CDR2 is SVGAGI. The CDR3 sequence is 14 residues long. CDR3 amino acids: CASSFTGGVTEAFF. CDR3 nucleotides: TGTGCCAGCAGTTTTACAGGGGGTGTGACTGAAGCTTTCTTT.